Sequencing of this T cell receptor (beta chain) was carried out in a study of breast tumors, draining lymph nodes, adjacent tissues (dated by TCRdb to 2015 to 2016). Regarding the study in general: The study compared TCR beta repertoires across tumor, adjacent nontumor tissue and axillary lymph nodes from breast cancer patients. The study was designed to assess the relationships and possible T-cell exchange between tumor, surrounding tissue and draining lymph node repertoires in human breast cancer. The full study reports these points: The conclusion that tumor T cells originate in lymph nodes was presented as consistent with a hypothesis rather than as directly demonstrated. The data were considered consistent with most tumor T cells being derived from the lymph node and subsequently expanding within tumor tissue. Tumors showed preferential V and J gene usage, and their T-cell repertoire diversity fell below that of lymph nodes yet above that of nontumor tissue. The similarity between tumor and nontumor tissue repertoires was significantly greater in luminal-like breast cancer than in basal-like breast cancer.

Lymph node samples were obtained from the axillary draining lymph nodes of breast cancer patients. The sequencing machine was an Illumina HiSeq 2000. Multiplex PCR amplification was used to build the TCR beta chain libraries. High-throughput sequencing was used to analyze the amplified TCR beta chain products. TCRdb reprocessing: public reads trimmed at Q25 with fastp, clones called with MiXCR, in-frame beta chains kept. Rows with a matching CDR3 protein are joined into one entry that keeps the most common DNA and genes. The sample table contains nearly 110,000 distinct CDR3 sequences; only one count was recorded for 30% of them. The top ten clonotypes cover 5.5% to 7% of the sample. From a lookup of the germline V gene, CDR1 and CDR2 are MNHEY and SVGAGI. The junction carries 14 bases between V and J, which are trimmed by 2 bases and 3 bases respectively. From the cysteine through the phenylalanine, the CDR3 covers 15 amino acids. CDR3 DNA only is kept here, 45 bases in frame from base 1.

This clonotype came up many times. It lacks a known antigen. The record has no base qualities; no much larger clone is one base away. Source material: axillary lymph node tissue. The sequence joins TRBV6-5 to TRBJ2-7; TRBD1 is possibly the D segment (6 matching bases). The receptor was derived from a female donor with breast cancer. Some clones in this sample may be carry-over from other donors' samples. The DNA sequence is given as TGTGCCAGCAGTTACGGAGGACAGTATAACTACGAGCAGTACTTC. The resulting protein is CASSYGGQYNYEQYF.